The 21 T cell receptor beta chains listed next were all sequenced from one sample in a study of shared clonotypes between healthy human individuals. The data were produced by immunoSEQ multiplex PCR, yet TCRdb's version contains in-frame clones alone and is incomplete. The data show some 2.1 million clones, 90% to 95% seen once. What was sequenced was naive CD4+ T cells sorted from blood. This sample's subset: CD45RA+ positively selected. These receptors all stem from a man younger than 35 in good health.

A remark on this clone: The sample holds other DNA sequences that translate to the same CDR3. The V gene is TRBV4-1, the J gene TRBJ2-1; D is undetermined. The germline V and J ends were trimmed by 2 bases and 0 bases, with 5 bases remaining between them. CDR3 length equals 14 residues. Germline CDR1 MGHRA, CDR2 YSYEKL. The CDR3 protein is CASSQLSSYNEQFF. As DNA, the CDR3 is TGCGCCAGCAGCCAACTAAGCTCCTACAATGAGCAGTTCTTC.

The rearrangement uses TRBV6-6 and TRBJ2-7, with D possibly matching TRBD2 (5 bases). V shed 3 bases and J shed 3 bases, with 18 bases lying between them. The CDR3 is made up of 16 amino acids. Germline CDR1 MNHNY, CDR2 SVGAGI (reference sequence). In DNA form, the CDR3 reads TGTGCCAGCAGTTATTTGGTCGCCGGGATTTACTACGAGCAGTACTTC. Its protein is CASSYLVAGIYYEQYF.

A note on this clone: At the DNA level, this CDR3 is encoded by other sequences in the same sample as well. CDR3 sequence reads: CASSYSRGGEGSPLHF. CDR3 bases: TGTGCCAGCAGTTACTCGAGGGGGGGAGAAGGATCACCCCTCCACTTT. The genes are TRBV6-5 and TRBJ1-6, with D possibly TRBD1 on 6 matching bases. Germline CDR1 MNHEY, CDR2 SVGAGI. V lost 0 bases and J lost 10, with 16 bases in between. The CDR3 consists of 16 residues.

The gene calls are TRBV30 and TRBJ1-6; 8 bases line up with TRBD1. Germline loops: CDR1 GTSNPN, CDR2 SVGIG (reference sequence). The CDR3 is 13 residues long. V lost 7 bases, J lost 6 bases, and 5 bases stayed unmatched. The CDR3 DNA follows: TGTGCCTACAGGACAGGGACTAATTCACCCCTCCACTTT. Its protein is CAYRTGTNSPLHF.

V gene TRBV11-2 combines with J gene TRBJ1-5; D ambiguous. Germline CDR1 and CDR2: SGHAT and FQNNGV. CDR3 length equals 13 residues. V was clipped by 5 bases and J by 5 bases, with 10 bases between them. Here the CDR3 reads CASSLSGYQPQHF. The CDR3 coding sequence is TGTGCCAGCAGCCTCAGTGGTTATCAGCCCCAGCATTTT.

The rearrangement uses TRBV10-1 and TRBJ2-1, with D maybe TRBD2 (5 bases). CDR1 is WNHNN, CDR2 SYGVQD, per germline (reference sequence). V lost 3 bases and J 6 bases, leaving 15 bases between the germline ends. The CDR3 runs to 15 residues. For the CDR3, the DNA is TGCGCCAGCAGTGATCCCACGGCGGGTGGCAATGAGCAGTTCTTC. Its translation is CASSDPTAGGNEQFF.

This clone has a single count. CDR3 bases: TGCGCCAGCAGCCAAGATCAGGGGCTGCCCCAGCATTTT. It yields the protein CASSQDQGLPQHF. The V call is TRBV4-3, the J call TRBJ1-5, with D tentatively TRBD1 (6 bases). The length of the CDR3 is 13 residues. In germline, CDR1 is LGHNA, CDR2 YSLEER. V was shortened by 0 bases and J by 9 bases, with 9 bases between the two germline ends.

The CDR3 reads CASSKGQGEDTQYF. The CDR3 DNA follows: TGTGCCAGCAGCAAGGGACAGGGAGAGGATACGCAGTATTTT. The V gene is TRBV6-6, the J gene TRBJ2-3; TRBD1 matches at 9 bases. This CDR3 comprises 14 residues. Germline V gives CDR1 MNHNY, CDR2 SVGAGI (reference sequence). V shed 6 bases, J shed 6 bases, and the junction held 7 bases outside the gene matches.

This rearrangement joins TRBV18 to TRBJ2-7; 10 bases map to TRBD1. This CDR3 region has 16 residues. Germline CDR1 reads KGHSH; CDR2 reads LQKENI. The ends lost 1 base at V and 2 bases at J; junction bases unmatched: 5. The DNA of the CDR3 is TGTGCCAGCTCACCACGGGGGACAGGGGAAACCTACGAGCAGTACTTC. Its translation is CASSPRGTGETYEQYF.

The V and J genes are TRBV6-5 and TRBJ1-2; D is ambiguous. The CDR3 totals 13 residues. CDR1 MNHEY and CDR2 SVGAGI come from the germline V gene. With 5 bases removed from V and 1 base from J, the gap between germline ends came to 8 bases. The CDR3 protein is CASSGSGNYGYTF. CDR3 bases: TGTGCCAGCAGTGGATCGGGTAACTATGGCTACACCTTC.

The chain combines TRBV7-9 with TRBJ1-3; 7 bases are shared with TRBD1. Germline trimming cut 4 bases from V and 0 bases from J; bases unmatched to any gene: 6. The CDR3 is 16 residues long. CDR1 and CDR2 (germline): SEHNR, FQNEAQ (reference sequence). CDR3 DNA sequence: TGTGCCAGCAGCTCAAGGGGGCTAAGCTCTGGAAACACCATATATTTT. It codes for CASSSRGLSSGNTIYF.

The chain has TRBV6-4 and TRBJ1-1; D uncertain. Germline V lookup: CDR1 MRHNA, CDR2 SNTAGT. This CDR3 is 15 amino acids long. Trimming cost V 10 bases and J 0 bases, with 18 bases left between them. The CDR3 here is CATRRQANMNTEAFF. CDR3 nucleotide sequence: TGTGCCACCCGACGGCAGGCTAACATGAACACTGAAGCTTTCTTT.

The CDR3 loop reads CASSLVGRGDVFEQYF. The CDR3 coding sequence is TGTGCCAGCAGCTTAGTGGGCAGGGGTGACGTTTTTGAGCAGTACTTC. This chain joins TRBV11-2 and TRBJ2-7; D is perhaps TRBD1 (6 bases). Germline loops: CDR1 SGHAT, CDR2 FQNNGV. This CDR3 contains 16 residues. V was trimmed by 1 base and J by 7 bases, leaving 20 bases between them.

The table lists this clone with a count of one. The V call is TRBV10-3, the J call TRBJ2-5; D assignment may be TRBD1 or TRBD2 (5 bases each). V lost 3 bases to trimming and J lost 4 bases, with 15 bases between them. Germline V lookup: CDR1 ENHRY, CDR2 SYGVKD. This CDR3 has 15 amino acids. The CDR3 DNA reads as TGTGCCATCAGTGACCTTCGGTGGGGGACAGAGACCCAGTACTTC. Its protein product is CAISDLRWGTETQYF.

V is TRBV7-8 and J is TRBJ1-3; D is unresolved. The germline V gene has CDR1 SGHVS and CDR2 FQNEAQ. This CDR3 is 16 amino acids long. Trimming stripped 0 bases from V and 0 bases from J, with 9 bases between. The DNA of the CDR3 is TGTGCCAGCAGCTTAGCGGGCGGCAGCTCTGGAAACACCATATATTTT. Its translation: CASSLAGGSSGNTIYF.

The chain uses TRBV29-1 and TRBJ1-4; weak D call: TRBD1 (6 bases). Trimming pared 7 bases from V and 0 bases from J, leaving 18 bases between. Germline V gene data show CDR1 as SQVTM and CDR2 as ANQGSEA. The CDR3 extends over 16 amino acids. The CDR3 here is CSATGSVGATNEKLFF. CDR3 DNA: TGCAGCGCCACAGGGTCAGTTGGAGCAACTAATGAAAAACTGTTTTTT.

V usage is TRBV7-2 and J usage is TRBJ2-7; TRBD2 agrees at 9 bases. The V segment lost 5 bases and the J segment 4 bases; nucleotides outside the gene matches: 9. The CDR3 spans 15 residues. Germline V CDR1 and CDR2: SGHTA, FQGNSA. The CDR3 sequence is CASSRPASGDYEQYF. CDR3 sequence (DNA): TGTGCCAGCAGCCGCCCGGCTAGCGGGGATTACGAGCAGTACTTC.

The chain is built from TRBV7-9 and TRBJ2-7; D remains ambiguous. The CDR3 spans 14 residues. From germline, CDR1 is SEHNR and CDR2 FQNEAQ (reference sequence). The V and J ends lost 6 bases and 3 bases respectively, with 15 bases between them. CDR3 nucleotide sequence: TGTGCCAGCAGACAAGGTGGGGAATTCTACGAGCAGTACTTC. Protein: CASRQGGEFYEQYF.

The chain is built from TRBV2 and TRBJ1-5; D not certain. The CDR3 length is 11 residues. Trimming cost V 6 bases and J 9 bases, with 9 bases left between them. Per the germline V gene, CDR1 is SNHLY and CDR2 is FYNNEI. The DNA of the CDR3 is TGTGCCAGCAGCCTAGCGGGGCCCCAGCATTTT. Protein product: CASSLAGPQHF.

The V gene is TRBV18, the J gene TRBJ2-1, with D uncertain. The CDR3 has 13 amino acids. CDR1 and CDR2 (germline): KGHSH, LQKENI. The V end lost 0 bases, the J end lost 6 bases, and 6 bases lay between the germline ends. The CDR3 here is CASSPPGFNEQFF. Here the CDR3 DNA reads TGTGCCAGCTCACCACCGGGCTTCAATGAGCAGTTCTTC.

The chain uses TRBV6-4 and TRBJ2-2, with D perhaps matching TRBD1 (6 bases). Per germline, CDR1 MRHNA and CDR2 SNTAGT. The V end lost 3 bases, the J end lost 7 bases, and 9 bases lay between the germline ends. The CDR3 contains 13 residues. The CDR3 reads CASSEQGGGELFF. The DNA of the CDR3 is TGTGCCAGCAGTGAACAGGGTGGCGGGGAGCTGTTTTTT.